This TCR beta chain was recorded in a study of early T cells in non-severe SARS-CoV-2 infection. This clonotype was recorded a few times. Germline lookup yields CDR1 SQVTM and CDR2 ANQGSEA. The CDR3 is 13 residues long. The J segment lost 5 bases and the V segment lost 4 bases, leaving 6 bases of the junction unmatched. TCRdb reanalysed the 5' RACE reads using MiXCR and keeps one entry per CDR3 protein. The sample consists of around 80,000 distinct CDR3 sequences, over 9% of them appearing once. This clonotype was obtained from an adult who was a healthcare worker with PCR-confirmed SARS-CoV-2 infection or an uninfected control (not recorded which). The sequencing here drew on whole blood, taken at baseline. The chain has TRBV29-1 and TRBJ1-1; 8 bases are a match to TRBD1. CDR3 nucleotide sequence: TGCAGCGTTGCGCAGGGGGCTTATACTGAAGCTTTCTTT. Encoded protein: CSVAQGAYTEAFF.